This TCR beta chain comes out of a study of T cells expressing NK-cell markers. Study context: Seven HCMV-seropositive donors and one seronegative donor made up the eight sequenced donors. Study observations and caveats: Top CD8+ clonotypes included the dominant CD3+CD56+NKG2C+ clonotypes in 5 or 6 donors. Evidence did not settle whether expanded NKG2C+ T cell clones targeted HCMV.

The CDR3 has 13 amino acids. 5'RACE template switching with UMIs generated TCR beta cDNA. TCRdb reprocessed the 5' RACE reads; each CDR3 protein has one entry and no DNA is given. The data include over 350,000 distinct CDR3 sequences; the top ten clones carry around 11%. Comment on this clonotype: Its antigen is currently unknown.

This receptor was taken from a woman aged 50 to 60 in good health. Material: blood T cells: a sorted CD56 or NKG2C T cell subset, CD4+ or CD8+ T cells, or bulk PBMC T cells (not recorded which). The chain joins TRBV12-3 or TRBV12-4 to TRBJ1-1. This chain's CDR3 is CASSQDGWTEAFF.